Below are 32 T cell receptor beta chains sequenced from a single sample in a study of cytomegalovirus exposure and HLA in healthy donors. It was with 60 Vbeta and 13 Jbeta primers that the PCR ran. Profiling relied on immunoSEQ multiplex PCR, and the TCRdb table lists in-frame clones only, not all of them. This table holds some 100,000 clones, more than 65% found once. The sample was PBMCs. Receptor source: a woman under 30 in good health and CMV-seropositive.

The chain carries TRBV11-3 and TRBJ2-1, with 10 bases aligning to TRBD2. J lost 7 bases, V lost 5 bases, and 8 bases had no gene match. There are 15 residues in the CDR3. Per germline, CDR1 SGHNT and CDR2 YENEEA. The CDR3 DNA reads TGTGCCAGCAGCAGACCGGGACTAGCGAATAATGAGCAGTTCTTC. It codes for CASSRPGLANNEQFF. Complete variable domain (other parts from reference TRBV11-3 and TRBJ2-1): EAGVVQSPRYKIIEKKQPVAFWCNPISGHNTLYWYLQNLGQGPELLIRYENEEAVDDSQLPKDRFSAERLKGVDSTLKIQPAELGDSAVYLCASSRPGLANNEQFFGPGTRLTVL.

The rearrangement joins TRBV29-1 to TRBJ1-2; 9 positions agree with TRBD1. CDR1 is SQVTM, CDR2 ANQGSEA, per germline. Trimming took 8 bases from V and 5 from J; bases not matched to a gene: 9. This CDR3 spans 13 amino acids. The CDR3 reads CSSNTGTGYGYTF. Written as DNA, the CDR3 is TGCAGCTCGAATACCGGGACAGGGTATGGCTACACCTTC.

This clone was seen a few times. The chain couples TRBV14 to TRBJ2-1; 10 bases fit TRBD2. The germline V gene encodes CDR1 SGHDN and CDR2 FVKESK. With 3 bases clipped from V and 9 bases from J, the junction kept 2 bases outside the gene matches. CDR3 length equals 13 residues. CDR3 in amino acids: CASSQASGGEQFF. CDR3 DNA: TGTGCCAGCAGCCAGGCTAGCGGGGGTGAGCAGTTCTTC.

The rearrangement links TRBV30 to TRBJ1-2; D is possibly TRBD1 (5 bases). The length of the CDR3 is 14 residues. The V gene lost 3 bases and the J gene lost 7 bases, with 18 bases spanning the gap. Looked up from germline, CDR1 is GTSNPN and CDR2 is SVGIG (reference sequence). The CDR3 nucleotides are TGTGCCTGGAGCGACCCCCGCGGGGGGATTGGCTACACCTTC. The encoded protein is CAWSDPRGGIGYTF. The variable domain in full, completed from reference TRBV30 and TRBJ1-2, reads SQTIHQWPATLVQPVGSPLSLECTVEGTSNPNLYWYRQAAGRGLQLLFYSVGIGQISSEVPQNLSASRPQDRQFILSSKKLLLSDSGFYLCAWSDPRGGIGYTFGSGTRLTVV.

V usage is TRBV5-4 and J usage is TRBJ1-1, with 8 bases fitting TRBD1. This CDR3 contains 15 residues. The germline gives CDR1 SGHNT, CDR2 YYREEE (reference sequence). The V and J ends lost 2 bases and 5 bases, in that order; junction bases with no gene match: 8. The CDR3 region is CASSFPGQGGTEAFF. CDR3 in DNA: TGTGCCAGCAGCTTCCCAGGACAGGGAGGGACTGAAGCTTTCTTT.

In this sample, this clone turned up a few times. The CDR3 DNA reads as TGTGCCAGCAGTACTAGCGGGAACCTTTACAATGAGCAGTTCTTC. Its protein is CASSTSGNLYNEQFF. J is TRBJ2-1 and V is TRBV27; 10 bases are shared with TRBD2. The J segment lost 4 bases and the V segment lost 5 bases, leaving 5 bases of the junction unmatched. Germline CDR1 MNHEY, CDR2 SMNVEV (reference sequence). The CDR3 runs to 15 residues.

The chain uses TRBV29-1 and TRBJ2-5; possible D gene TRBD2, 5 bases. The ends were cut back, 1 base at V and 0 bases at J, with 6 bases in the middle. CDR1 SQVTM and CDR2 ANQGSEA come from the germline V gene. The CDR3 consists of 13 residues. CDR3 region: CSVEGADQETQYF. The CDR3 DNA sequence: TGCAGCGTTGAAGGAGCGGACCAAGAGACCCAGTACTTC.

The chain recombines TRBV5-4 with TRBJ2-7, with 7 bases matching TRBD2. Trimming at V came to 5 bases and at J to 3 bases, leaving 8 bases not matched to a gene. Germline CDR1 SGHNT, CDR2 YYREEE (reference sequence). The CDR3 runs to 14 residues. The CDR3 DNA reads as TGTGCCAGCAGAAGGGAGGGGAGAAGCTACGAGCAGTACTTC. Translation: CASRREGRSYEQYF.

The chain carries TRBV28 and TRBJ2-1, with 7 bases lining up with TRBD2. There are 14 residues in the CDR3. V shed 5 bases and J 8 bases; nucleotides not matched to a gene: 9. Germline V gene data show CDR1 as MDHEN and CDR2 as SYDVKM. The CDR3 coding sequence is TGTGCCAGCAGTCCAGCGGGATGGATGGATGAGCAGTTCTTC. This translates into CASSPAGWMDEQFF.

The rearrangement links TRBV6-5 to TRBJ1-4; 10 bases map to TRBD1. J lost 13 bases, V lost 8 bases, and 16 bases had no gene match. The CDR3 spans 15 residues. Germline V gene data show CDR1 as MNHEY and CDR2 as SVGAGI. CDR3 loop: CASRLGQGQTGGLFF. In DNA form, the CDR3 reads TGTGCCAGCCGGTTGGGACAGGGGCAAACGGGGGGACTGTTTTTT.

This chain links TRBV6-1 with TRBJ2-5; D remains ambiguous. The J call may be incorrect, as the DNA end agrees better with TRBJ2-7. The V gene's germline CDR1 is MNHNS and CDR2 SASEGT. CDR3 length: 15 amino acids. This CDR3 is CASSEGSVWGYEQYF. CDR3 DNA: TGTGCCAGCAGTGAAGGTTCGGTCTGGGGCTACGAGCAGTACTTC.

The rearrangement links TRBV7-9 to TRBJ2-1; 8 nucleotides align to TRBD2. Trimming removed 5 bases from V and 4 bases from J; junction bases left unmatched: 7. The CDR3 is 15 residues long. The germline gives CDR1 SEHNR, CDR2 FQNEAQ (reference sequence). CDR3 loop: CASSPGLAAYNEQFF. The CDR3 nucleotides are TGTGCCAGCAGCCCAGGACTAGCTGCTTACAATGAGCAGTTCTTC.

This chain uses TRBV18 with TRBJ1-2, with D possibly matching TRBD1 (5 bases). V was trimmed by 0 bases and J by 0 bases, leaving 14 bases between them. Germline CDR1 KGHSH, CDR2 LQKENI. The CDR3 loop spans 17 amino acids. The CDR3 protein is CASSPPGQGIANYGYTF. In DNA, the CDR3 is TGTGCCAGCTCACCACCGGGCCAGGGAATAGCTAACTATGGCTACACCTTC.

This clone turned up a few times. The V gene is TRBV14, the J gene TRBJ2-5; D not certain. Germline V gives CDR1 SGHDN, CDR2 FVKESK. The CDR3 totals 13 residues. Deletions cut 3 bases from V and 1 base from J, with 6 bases between. The CDR3 coding sequence is TGTGCCAGCAGCCAGACAATCCAAGAGACCCAGTACTTC. This translates into CASSQTIQETQYF. The entire variable domain, with the rest obtained from reference TRBV14 and TRBJ2-5, is as follows: EAGVTQFPSHSVIEKGQTVTLRCDPISGHDNLYWYRRVMGKEIKFLLHFVKESKQDESGMPNNRFLAERTGGTYSTLKVQPAELEDSGVYFCASSQTIQETQYFGPGTRLLVL.

This clone was detected only a few times. V gene TRBV6-5 combines with J gene TRBJ2-7, with D perhaps matching TRBD2 (6 bases). In germline, CDR1 is MNHEY, CDR2 SVGAGI. V was pared by 2 bases and J by 3 bases, with 17 bases between. The CDR3 covers 16 residues. The DNA of the CDR3 is TGTGCCAGCAGTTACGGAGGGACCGAGCTAGGCTACGAGCAGTACTTC. Translated, it gives CASSYGGTELGYEQYF.

V usage is TRBV4-3 and J usage is TRBJ2-7; TRBD2 agrees at 15 bases. Germline V gene lookup returns CDR1 LGHNA and CDR2 YSLEER. The CDR3 sequence is 17 residues long. The V gene end was trimmed by 1 base and the J gene end by 3 bases; junction bases not matched to a gene: 4. The CDR3 region is CASSQGTSGRAGYEQYF. The CDR3 DNA reads as TGCGCCAGCAGCCAAGGGACTAGCGGGAGGGCGGGCTACGAGCAGTACTTC.

The sample holds one count of this clone. This chain joins TRBV28 and TRBJ2-2; tentative D call: TRBD1 (6 bases). Deletions cut 1 base from V and 4 bases from J, with 16 bases between. The germline CDR1 and CDR2 sequences are MDHEN and SYDVKM. The CDR3 consists of 17 residues. CDR3 nucleotide sequence: TGTGCCAGCAGTTTATCAGGCAGGGGCAAACCCACCGGGGAGCTGTTTTTT. Its translation: CASSLSGRGKPTGELFF.

The J gene is TRBJ2-3, the V gene TRBV4-2, with TRBD2 identical over 11 bases. The V segment lost 3 bases and the J segment 5 bases; nucleotides outside the gene matches: 4. This CDR3 contains 15 residues. Germline CDR1 reads LGHNA; CDR2 reads YNFKEQ. CDR3 in amino acids: CASSQSGTSGDTQYF. The CDR3 nucleotides read TGTGCCAGCAGCCAGTCCGGGACTAGCGGAGATACGCAGTATTTT.

The gene calls are TRBV7-8 and TRBJ2-5; D possibly corresponds to TRBD2 (5 bases). The DNA end is a closer match to TRBJ2-7, so the J assignment may be wrong. The CDR3 runs 13 residues. In germline, CDR1 is SGHVS, CDR2 FQNEAQ. As DNA, the CDR3 is TGTGCCAGCAGTTCCGGACTTATGCGCGAGCAGTACTTC. Its translation: CASSSGLMREQYF.

The chain uses TRBV6-4 and TRBJ2-1; a possible D gene is TRBD1 (6 bases). Germline V lookup: CDR1 MRHNA, CDR2 SNTAGT. This CDR3 is built from 15 residues. The V end was cut by 4 bases, the J end by 0 bases, with 10 bases between. The CDR3 region is CASSAQGSSYNEQFF. The CDR3 coding sequence is TGTGCCAGCAGTGCACAGGGTAGCTCCTACAATGAGCAGTTCTTC.

V is TRBV28 and J is TRBJ2-3, with 9 bases matching TRBD2. The CDR3 has 15 amino acids. Losses at the gene ends were 5 bases for V and 5 bases for J; bases not matched to a gene: 8. Germline CDR1 is MDHEN and CDR2 is SYDVKM. Here the CDR3 reads CASSPLASGIDTQYF. For the CDR3, the DNA is TGTGCCAGCAGTCCCCTGGCTAGCGGGATAGATACGCAGTATTTT.

The chain joins TRBV19 to TRBJ2-2; 7 bases are a match to TRBD1. CDR1 and CDR2 (germline): LNHDA, SQIVND (reference sequence). The CDR3 is 16 residues long. With 2 bases clipped from V and 1 base from J, the junction kept 4 bases outside the gene matches. The DNA of the CDR3 is TGTGCCAGTAGTATACGGGGACAGATGAACACCGGGGAGCTGTTTTTT. It is translated as CASSIRGQMNTGELFF.

This chain uses TRBV12-5 with TRBJ2-1, with D possibly being TRBD2 (6 bases). This CDR3 has 15 residues. Trimming removed 1 base from V and 8 bases from J, with 15 bases in between. The V gene's germline CDR1 is LGHNT and CDR2 FRNRAP. CDR3 coding DNA: TGTGCTAGTGGTTTGGGCGTCAAGGAGGGAGATGAGCAGTTCTTC. This codes for CASGLGVKEGDEQFF.

This rearrangement joins TRBV6-1 to TRBJ1-5, with TRBD1 matching 8 bases. From germline, CDR1 is MNHNS and CDR2 SASEGT. With V trimmed by 8 bases and J by 6 bases, 6 bases remained unmatched. This CDR3 region has 13 residues. CDR3 amino acids: CASSQGALQPQHF. In DNA, the CDR3 is TGTGCCAGCTCCCAGGGGGCCCTTCAGCCCCAGCATTTT.

This chain joins TRBV18 and TRBJ1-2, with unresolved D. The V gene lost 1 base and the J gene lost 3 bases, with 6 bases spanning the gap. This CDR3 is built from 13 residues. Germline V gives CDR1 KGHSH, CDR2 LQKENI. The CDR3: CASSPQEYYGYTF. In nucleotides, the CDR3 is TGTGCCAGCTCACCACAGGAGTACTATGGCTACACCTTC.

Turning to this clone: The junction does not match germline at one end; this may be a read error. The chain has TRBV5-1 and TRBJ2-7; 10 bases are shared with TRBD1. Germline CDR1 is SGHRS and CDR2 is YFSETQ. CDR3 length equals 16 residues. The CDR3 loop reads CASSLVSGTGDYGQYF. CDR3 sequence (DNA): TGCGCCAGCAGCTTGGTCTCCGGGACAGGGGACTACGGGCAGTACTTC.

This sequence joins TRBV5-4 and TRBJ2-3, with 9 bases identical to TRBD1. Germline V CDR1 and CDR2: SGHNT, YYREEE (reference sequence). Trimming cost V 7 bases and J 4 bases; bases outside gene matches: 7. This CDR3 comprises 14 residues. CDR3 coding DNA: TGTGCCAGCGGGGACAGGGCCGGGCCAGATACGCAGTATTTT. It is translated as CASGDRAGPDTQYF.

The chain uses TRBV27 and TRBJ1-1; no clear D. The V end was cut by 0 bases, the J end by 8 bases, with 10 bases between. Germline V gives CDR1 MNHEY, CDR2 SMNVEV (reference sequence). This CDR3 is built from 13 residues. The CDR3 is CASSLSPRWEAFF. The CDR3 nucleotides are TGTGCCAGCAGTTTATCCCCTAGATGGGAAGCTTTCTTT.

V usage is TRBV6-6 and J usage is TRBJ2-7; 8 nucleotides align to TRBD1. Germline CDR1 reads MNHNY; CDR2 reads SVGAGI (reference sequence). The CDR3 loop spans 15 amino acids. Trimming cost V 0 bases and J 7 bases; bases outside gene matches: 8. The CDR3 here is CASSYSTQGAKEQYF. In nucleotides, the CDR3 is TGTGCCAGCAGTTACTCGACGCAGGGGGCGAAGGAGCAGTACTTC.

The V and J genes are TRBV12-5 and TRBJ2-7; D unresolved. The CDR3 consists of 15 residues. Germline V CDR1 and CDR2: LGHNT, FRNRAP. Trimming pared 6 bases from V and 7 bases from J, leaving 22 bases between. The CDR3 DNA reads TGTGCTAGTGGCCATGTACTCTACGATGTGTGGGAGCAGTACTTC. Its translation is CASGHVLYDVWEQYF.

The chain links TRBV7-9 to TRBJ2-7, with 15 bases that match TRBD2. The junction had 4 bases not matched to a gene; V was cut back by 4 bases and J by 0 bases. Germline lookup yields CDR1 SEHNR and CDR2 FQNEAQ (reference sequence). CDR3 length: 17 amino acids. The DNA for the CDR3 is TGTGCCAGCAGCTCGGGGACTAGCGGGGGGAGCTCCTACGAGCAGTACTTC. Translating gives CASSSGTSGGSSYEQYF. Together with reference TRBV7-9 and TRBJ2-7, the CDR3 gives the full variable domain: DTGVSQNPRHKITKRGQNVTFRCDPISEHNRLYWYRQTLGQGPEFLTYFQNEAQLEKSRLLSDRFSAERPKGSFSTLEIQRTEQGDSAMYLCASSSGTSGGSSYEQYFGPGTRLTVT.

This clone showed up just a few times. V usage is TRBV5-4 and J usage is TRBJ2-7; D is perhaps TRBD2 (5 bases). The CDR3 is 16 residues long. V was trimmed by 0 bases and J by 7 bases, leaving 20 bases between them. Germline values: CDR1 SGHNT, CDR2 YYREEE (reference sequence). CDR3 in amino acids: CASSLGRGGPSWEQYF. The CDR3 DNA follows: TGTGCCAGCAGCTTGGGCAGAGGCGGGCCCTCCTGGGAGCAGTACTTC.